This T cell receptor (beta chain) was recorded in a study of CD8+CD57+ T cells in acquired aplastic anemia. Study-wide results and caveats: The study identified under 30 CD8+ CDR3 sequences shared by patients and controls.

Germline lookup yields CDR1 MNHEY and CDR2 SVGAGI. The length of the CDR3 is 15 residues. Trimming stripped 2 bases from V and 0 bases from J, with 9 bases between. This clonotype was detected ten times or more. Its antigen is not known. An expansion of CD8+CD57+ cells by flow cytometry had been shown in patients chosen for sequencing. Genomic DNA, the template, was used for profiling of the TCR beta VDJ and CDR3. MiXCR, run by TCRdb on the reads, gives a single entry per CDR3 protein. This sample has about 290,000 distinct CDR3 sequences; 45% to 65% occur once, and the top ten carry around 1.3%. The TCR comes from a human donor with aplastic anemia. What was sequenced was sorted CD4+, CD8+, or CD8+CD57+ T cells (not recorded which) from PBMCs. The gene calls are TRBV6-5 and TRBJ2-3; tentative D call: TRBD2 (6 bases). In DNA form, the CDR3 reads TGTGCCAGCAGTTACGCGGGGCAGAGCACAGATACGCAGTATTTT. It translates to CASSYAGQSTDTQYF.